The 9 T cell receptor beta chains below all came from one sample that was sequenced in a study of HIV-infected children after antiretroviral therapy interruption. The TCR library was built from RNA with a 3' RACE protocol and unique molecular identifiers. TCRdb redid the calling of the 3' RACE reads with MiXCR, one entry per CDR3 protein. The profile shows approximately 89,000 distinct CDR3 sequences, 6% to 8.5% of them singletons. Treatment in this sample: PENTA 11 planned treatment interruption arm or continuous ART arm. The source was CD45RA+ CD4+ T cells from PBMCs, pooled from several time points, collected from a donor given antiretroviral therapy, either interrupted or continuous. Subset indicated: naive CD4+ CD45RA+ CD45RO- T cells. These TCRs come from a pool of human donors with HIV.

CDR3 DNA: TGTGCCAGCTCAGCCGCCGGGACAGGGGGGTTGAATGAGCAGTTCTTC. Translated, it gives CASSAAGTGGLNEQFF. The chain has TRBV18 and TRBJ2-1; 11 bases are a match to TRBD1. The CDR3 sequence is 16 residues long. Germline loops: CDR1 KGHSH, CDR2 LQKENI. After removal of 5 bases from V and 7 bases from J, the junction contained 10 bases not matched to a gene.

This clonotype was counted at least ten times. V is TRBV20-1 and J is TRBJ1-4; perhaps TRBD1 as D (6 bases). Germline V CDR1 and CDR2: DFQATT, SNEGSKA (reference sequence). The length of the CDR3 is 16 residues. V was clipped by 3 bases and J by 7 bases, with 21 bases between them. The chain's CDR3 is CSARGDGGGVGEKLFF. CDR3 bases: TGCAGTGCTAGGGGGGATGGTGGGGGCGTAGGTGAAAAACTGTTTTTT.

This rearrangement joins TRBV7-8 to TRBJ2-3; D perhaps matches TRBD2 (6 bases). CDR1 is SGHVS, CDR2 FQNEAQ, per germline. The CDR3 has 15 residues. V was pared by 1 base and J by 0 bases, with 8 bases between. This CDR3 reads CASSLDGGSTDTQYF. CDR3 nucleotides: TGTGCCAGCAGCTTAGACGGGGGAAGCACAGATACGCAGTATTTT.

The chain has TRBV11-2 and TRBJ2-1; 9 nucleotides match TRBD2. The trim removed 8 bases at V and 9 bases at J, leaving 8 bases unmatched. Germline V gives CDR1 SGHAT, CDR2 FQNNGV. This CDR3 has 13 residues. The CDR3 here is CASGYERGVEQFF. CDR3 nucleotide sequence: TGTGCCAGCGGTTATGAGCGGGGGGTTGAGCAGTTCTTC.

This clonotype was seen ten or more times. J is TRBJ2-7 and V is TRBV28; TRBD1 might be the D (5 bases). Trimming removed 7 bases at V and 3 bases at J, with 16 bases between. Germline assignment: CDR1 MDHEN and CDR2 SYDVKM. This CDR3 is built from 14 residues. CDR3 bases: TGTGCCAGCATTTCCTCAGGGCCACTCTACGAGCAGTACTTC. The encoded protein is CASISSGPLYEQYF.

The CDR3 nucleotides are TGTGCCATCAGTGAAGGAACGGGGGGGCGCGGAAGCGGCGAGACCCAGTACTTC. Its protein is CAISEGTGGRGSGETQYF. The V and J genes are TRBV10-3 and TRBJ2-5; TRBD2 agrees at 8 bases. The germline V gene has CDR1 ENHRY and CDR2 SYGVKD. The CDR3 is 18 amino acids. Trimming cost V 3 bases and J 5 bases; bases outside gene matches: 17.

This clonotype was seen more than once but under ten times. The chain is built from TRBV6-1 and TRBJ1-1; possible D gene TRBD1, 5 bases. Per germline, CDR1 MNHNS and CDR2 SASEGT. V was clipped by 5 bases and J by 7 bases, with 20 bases between them. The length of the CDR3 is 15 residues. As DNA, the CDR3 is TGTGCCAGCAGTCCTAGAACCGGGGGGGGAATTGAAGCTTTCTTT. Protein product: CASSPRTGGGIEAFF.

Ten or more counts support this clonotype. This sequence joins TRBV27 and TRBJ2-1, with 10 bases that match TRBD2. J lost 8 bases, V lost 8 bases, and 12 bases had no gene match. The CDR3 runs to 15 residues. The germline gives CDR1 MNHEY, CDR2 SMNVEV (reference sequence). Here the CDR3 DNA reads TGTGCCAGCTATCTCCAGCGGGGGGGAGTCGATGAGCAGTTCTTC. It is translated as CASYLQRGGVDEQFF.

This clonotype was observed a few times. V gene TRBV11-3 combines with J gene TRBJ2-1, with 11 bases matching TRBD2. The CDR3 is 16 residues long. V shed 2 bases and J 7 bases; nucleotides not matched to a gene: 7. The germline CDR1 and CDR2 sequences are SGHNT and YENEEA. In nucleotides, the CDR3 is TGTGCCAGCAGCTTACAACTAGCGGGAGAGGGAAATGAGCAGTTCTTC. Its translation is CASSLQLAGEGNEQFF.